This is a list of T cell receptor beta chains from one sample in a study of T-cell reconstitution after alpha-beta-depleted transplantation in children. From the PCR reads, TCRdb called clonotypes with MiXCR, one entry per CDR3 protein. The sample has approximately 91,000 distinct CDR3 sequences, roughly 8.3% seen once. The input for sequencing was PBMCs from the stem cell graft donor, taken from the stem cell graft. These receptors were taken from a human donor who donated a stem cell graft to a child with congenital amegakaryocytic thrombocytopenia. Each CDR3 is given without its conserved first and last residue.

TRBV18,TRBJ2-6,ASSLNSGANVLT
TRBV11-1,TRBJ2-5,ASSPRDRVQETQY
TRBV20-1,TRBJ1-5,SASDAPGPQPQH
TRBV20-1,TRBJ2-7,SAQGLAAGEQY
TRBV12-3/TRBV12-4,TRBJ2-7,ASSLRPLGSEQY
TRBV19,TRBJ2-7,ASSIDRAYGEQY
TRBV5-1,TRBJ2-3,ASSLQPSGSSTDTQY
TRBV25-1,TRBJ2-3,ASSELAGGPYTDTQY
TRBV5-1,TRBJ2-3,ASSPGLAGSVDTQY
TRBV12-3/TRBV12-4,TRBJ2-1,ASSETEYNEQF
TRBV7-2,TRBJ2-1,ASSPRAGDEQF
TRBV7-9,TRBJ1-2,ASFDAGQGSKGYT
TRBV28,TRBJ2-3,ASSLAQGITDTQY
TRBV20-1,TRBJ2-3,SAGDRGQADTQY
TRBV7-9,TRBJ2-2,ASSSTGAVAGELF
TRBV12-3/TRBV12-4,TRBJ2-1,ASRPSGGRYNEQF
TRBV6-1,TRBJ1-2,ASRETGVGRGYT
TRBV20-1,TRBJ2-5,SARDPYQETQY
TRBV7-2,TRBJ2-1,ASSLYGNEQF
TRBV20-1,TRBJ2-1,SASPLAGGPYNEQF
TRBV5-1,TRBJ2-3,ASSLARVRDTQY
TRBV5-1,TRBJ2-5,ASSTQPQGVGETQY
TRBV28,TRBJ2-3,ASSDLSGSDTQY
TRBV6-2/TRBV6-3,TRBJ1-2,ASSSVIPNYGYT
TRBV7-2,TRBJ2-2,ASIDTGELF
TRBV12-3/TRBV12-4,TRBJ2-3,ASVGLAVLTDTQY
TRBV12-3/TRBV12-4,TRBJ2-6,ASSLILADSGANVLT
TRBV12-3/TRBV12-4,TRBJ2-5,ASSPAGEETQY
TRBV5-5,TRBJ2-1,ASSPGLAAYNEQF
TRBV20-1,TRBJ1-1,SAQSGGSYTEAF
TRBV3-1,TRBJ2-7,ASSSRGTGDYEQY
TRBV15,TRBJ1-6,ATSRDQGSPLH
TRBV7-2,TRBJ1-1,ASSLVTGLNTEAF
TRBV5-1,TRBJ2-3,ASTAGDPPDTQY
TRBV5-4,TRBJ2-2,ASTPRSGSDTGELF
TRBV5-6,TRBJ2-7,ASSPISLSRDRNYEQY
TRBV6-2/TRBV6-3,TRBJ2-3,ASSLDLLHTDTQY
TRBV11-2,TRBJ1-5,ASSTGAEGPQH
TRBV3-1,TRBJ1-2,ASSQGDSRHYGYT
TRBV5-1,TRBJ1-4,ASSYSQDQLF
TRBV4-1,TRBJ1-5,ASSQEYQGRGSNQPQH
TRBV6-5,TRBJ2-2,ASSPNLWTGNTGELF
TRBV5-1,TRBJ1-3,ASKRQSSGNTIY
TRBV5-1,TRBJ2-2,ASSLKSRAATGELF